This TCR beta chain was sequenced for a study of T-cell reconstitution after alpha-beta-depleted transplantation in children. Whole-study findings and limits: Expanded graft clones numbering several hundred reportedly gave rise to alpha-beta T cells about two months after transplant. Some patients showed high day-60 TCRbeta diversity, which derived from surviving recipient T cells and thymic progenitors.

With regard to this clonotype: Its antigen is not known.

Using unique molecular identifiers, the investigators prepared the TCRbeta library. TCRdb re-derived calls from the PCR reads in MiXCR, one entry per CDR3 protein. The sample contains just under 350,000 distinct CDR3 sequences, roughly 15% of which appear only once. The receptor was isolated from a male patient aged 2 to 9 who had a stem cell transplant for acute lymphoblastic leukemia, so the T cells may come from the graft donor. The sample here was PBMCs, mostly from graft donor cells, taken 360 days after TCRalphabeta/CD19-depleted stem cell transplant.

CDR3 nucleotides: TGCGCCAGCAGCCTCAGACAGGAGGTCAATGAGCAGTTCTTC. Translated, it gives CASSLRQEVNEQFF. V is TRBV5-1 and J is TRBJ2-1, with D tentatively TRBD1 (6 bases). V lost 4 bases, J lost 6 bases, and 14 bases lay in between. CDR1 is SGHRS, CDR2 YFSETQ, per germline. This CDR3 spans 14 amino acids.